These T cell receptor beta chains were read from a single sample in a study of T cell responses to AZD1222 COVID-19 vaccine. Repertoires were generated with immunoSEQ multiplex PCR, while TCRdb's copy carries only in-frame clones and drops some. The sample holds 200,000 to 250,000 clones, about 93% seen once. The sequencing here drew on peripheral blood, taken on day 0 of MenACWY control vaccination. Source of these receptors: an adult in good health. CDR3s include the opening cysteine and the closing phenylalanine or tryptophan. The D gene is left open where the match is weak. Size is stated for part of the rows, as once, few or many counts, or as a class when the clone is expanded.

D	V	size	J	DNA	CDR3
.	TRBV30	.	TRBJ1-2	TGTGCCTGGAGTCACGGACGATTGACCAGCTATGGCTACACCTTC	CAWSHGRLTSYGYTF
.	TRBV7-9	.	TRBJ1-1	TGTGCCAGCAGCTTAGAGGGGATAAACACTGAAGCTTTCTTT	CASSLEGINTEAFF
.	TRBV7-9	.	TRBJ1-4	TGTGCCAGCAGCTTAACGAACAGAGTTCTAGGTGAAAAACTGTTTTTT	CASSLTNRVLGEKLFF
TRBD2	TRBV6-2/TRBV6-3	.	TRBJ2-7	TGTGCCAGCAGCCCTTTTAGCGGGGTTAGCTCCTACGAGCAGTACTTC	CASSPFSGVSSYEQYF
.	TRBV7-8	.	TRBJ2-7	TGTGCCAGCAGCCCCAGGTGGTCACCCTACGAGCAGTACTTC	CASSPRWSPYEQYF
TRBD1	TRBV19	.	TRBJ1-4	TGTGCCAGTAGGACTGGACAGGGCTTTTGGGGTGAAAAACTGTTTTTT	CASRTGQGFWGEKLFF
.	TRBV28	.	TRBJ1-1	TGTGCCAGCAGTATAGGTACTGAAGCTTTCTTT	CASSIGTEAFF
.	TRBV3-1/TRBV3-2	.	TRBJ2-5	TGTGCCAGCAGCCAAGATCCCGCTACCAGCGTACGGGAGACCCAGTACTTC	CASSQDPATSVRETQYF
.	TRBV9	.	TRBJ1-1	TGTGCCAGCAGCGTAGCCCAGGGCCCAAACACTGAAGCTTTCTTT	CASSVAQGPNTEAFF
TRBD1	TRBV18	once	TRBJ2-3	TGTGCCAGCTCACTGACAGGGGCTGATATGAATACGCAGTATTTT	CASSLTGADMNTQYF
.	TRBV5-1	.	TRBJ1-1	TGCGCCAGCAGCTTGGATGCGGGGAACACTGAAGCTTTCTTT	CASSLDAGNTEAFF
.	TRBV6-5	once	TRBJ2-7	TGTGCCAGCAGTTACTCTAGCGGCCAGCAGTACTTC	CASSYSSGQQYF
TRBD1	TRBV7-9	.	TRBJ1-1	TGTGCCAGCAGCTTGGAGACAGGGGGCATGTACACTGAAGCTTTCTTT	CASSLETGGMYTEAFF
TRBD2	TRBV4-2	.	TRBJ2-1	TGTGCCAGCAGCCAGGGGGGTAGACTAGCGGGCAATGAGCAGTTCTTC	CASSQGGRLAGNEQFF
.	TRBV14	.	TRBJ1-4	TGTGCCAGCAGCCAAGAAAGGGGACGAACTAATGAAAAACTGTTTTTT	CASSQERGRTNEKLFF
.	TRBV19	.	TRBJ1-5	TGTGCCAGTAGTCCCCGTAGTGGAGGGTATAGCAATCAGCCCCAGCATTTT	CASSPRSGGYSNQPQHF
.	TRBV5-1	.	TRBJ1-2	TGCGCCAGCACCCTTGCAGGGACAAATTATGGCTACACCTTC	CASTLAGTNYGYTF
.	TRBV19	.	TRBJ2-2	TGTGCCAGTAGTATCGGGGGCCTTAGCGGGGAGCTGTTTTTT	CASSIGGLSGELFF
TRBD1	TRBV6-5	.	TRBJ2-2	TGTGCCAGCAACCGAGGACAGGATGTCGGGGAGCTGTTTTTT	CASNRGQDVGELFF
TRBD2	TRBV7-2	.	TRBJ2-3	TGTGCCAGCAGCTTAATGGCGGGGGACCTCACAGATACGCAGTATTTT	CASSLMAGDLTDTQYF
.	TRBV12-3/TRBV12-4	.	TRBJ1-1	TGTGCCAGCTCTTCAGGAGGGAACACTGAAGCTTTCTTT	CASSSGGNTEAFF
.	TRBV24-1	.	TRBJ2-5	TGTGCCACCAGCCCCATGGGGAGCTCCCGGGAGACCCAGTACTTC	CATSPMGSSRETQYF
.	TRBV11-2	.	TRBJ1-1	TGTGCCAGCAGCTTCCCGATCACGAACACTGAAGCTTTCTTT	CASSFPITNTEAFF
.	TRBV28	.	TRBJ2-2	TGTGCCAGCAGTTTAAACACCGGGGAGCTGTTTTTT	CASSLNTGELFF
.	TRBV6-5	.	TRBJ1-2	TGTGCCCTACAGAATAACTATGGCTACACCTTC	CALQNNYGYTF
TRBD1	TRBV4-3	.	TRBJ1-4	TGCGCCAGCAGCCATCGTACAGGGGGCATTAATGAAAAACTGTTTTTT	CASSHRTGGINEKLFF
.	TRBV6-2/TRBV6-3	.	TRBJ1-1	TGTGCCAGCAGTTACGGCGGGTCTAGGAACACTGAAGCTTTCTTT	CASSYGGSRNTEAFF
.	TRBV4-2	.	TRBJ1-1	TGTGCCAGCGGATCCCAGGGACAAGCTTTCTTT	CASGSQGQAFF
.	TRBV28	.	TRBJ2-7	TGTGCCAGCAGTGTACCGGGCCCCCCGGGGGAGCAGTACTTC	CASSVPGPPGEQYF
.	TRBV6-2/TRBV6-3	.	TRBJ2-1	TGTGCCAGCAGTTACAGGCCCCGGACGGTAACCTACAATGAGCAGTTCTTC	CASSYRPRTVTYNEQFF
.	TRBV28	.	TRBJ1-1	TGTGCCAGCAGTTTAGCTGACTCGATCTACACTGAAGCTTTCTTT	CASSLADSIYTEAFF
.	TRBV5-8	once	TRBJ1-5	TGTGCCAGCAGCCGCCAGCCCCTTGGGCCCCAGCATTTT	CASSRQPLGPQHF
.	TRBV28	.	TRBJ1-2	TGTGCCAGCACGTCCGGGGTCCTCTATGGCTACACCTTC	CASTSGVLYGYTF
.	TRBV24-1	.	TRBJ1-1	TGTGCCACCAGTGATTTTTCGGGGACTGAAGCTTTCTTT	CATSDFSGTEAFF
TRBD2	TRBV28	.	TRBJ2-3	TGTGCCAGCAGTGGGACTAGCGGGGATACGCAGTATTTT	CASSGTSGDTQYF
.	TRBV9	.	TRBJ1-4	TGTGCCAGCAGCGCCTCCTTGAATGAAAAACTGTTTTTT	CASSASLNEKLFF
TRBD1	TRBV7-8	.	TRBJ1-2	TGTGCCAGCAGGGCCAGGGGGGAAGACTATGGCTACACCTTC	CASRARGEDYGYTF
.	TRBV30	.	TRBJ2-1	TGTGCCTGGAGTAAGTCGGCCGCCGGTGATGAGCAGTTCTTC	CAWSKSAAGDEQFF
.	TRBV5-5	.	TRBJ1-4	TGTGCCAGCAGCTTGAATGTAGGGAACGAAAAACTGTTTTTT	CASSLNVGNEKLFF
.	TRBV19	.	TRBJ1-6	TGTGCCAGTAGTATCGGCTGGGGGAATTCACCCCTCCACTTT	CASSIGWGNSPLHF
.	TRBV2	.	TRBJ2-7	TGTGCCAGCAGTGAAATGGGGGTCGGCGAGCAGTACTTC	CASSEMGVGEQYF
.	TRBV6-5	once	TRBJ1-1	TGTGCCAGCAGTTACCAGTACACGAACACTGAAGCTTTCTTT	CASSYQYTNTEAFF
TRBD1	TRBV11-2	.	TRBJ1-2	TGTGCCAGCAGCTTACGGAGGACAGGGGATTTAGATGGCTACACCTTC	CASSLRRTGDLDGYTF
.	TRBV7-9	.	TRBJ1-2	TGTGCCAGCAGCTTAGCGCCGTCCAGGGTCTATGGCTACACCTTC	CASSLAPSRVYGYTF
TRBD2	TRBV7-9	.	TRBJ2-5	TGTGCCAGCAGCTTAGCGAGGCTAGCGGGGGTGGGCCCCGAGACCCAGTACTTC	CASSLARLAGVGPETQYF
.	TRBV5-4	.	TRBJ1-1	TGTGCCAGCAGCTTGGCAGGGTCGCTGAACACTGAAGCTTTCTTT	CASSLAGSLNTEAFF
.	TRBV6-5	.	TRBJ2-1	TGTGCCAGCAGAAAACAACCCAACAATGAGCAGTTCTTC	CASRKQPNNEQFF
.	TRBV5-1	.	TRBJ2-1	TGCGCCAGCAGCCCGGGACACGGTCGGGGCAATGAGCAGTTCTTC	CASSPGHGRGNEQFF
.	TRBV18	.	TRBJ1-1	TGTGCCAGCTCATCTATTCCGGGACGGACGAACACTGAAGCTTTCTTT	CASSSIPGRTNTEAFF
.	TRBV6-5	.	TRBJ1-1	TGTGCCAGCAGTTACTCAAACAAGATCGCTGAAGCTTTCTTT	CASSYSNKIAEAFF
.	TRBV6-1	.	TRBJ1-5	TGTGCCAGCAGTGGGCTAAGACAGGCCGGCAATCAGCCCCAGCATTTT	CASSGLRQAGNQPQHF
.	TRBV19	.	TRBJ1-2	TGTGCCAGTAGTATAGGTGCGGGTGACTATGGCTACACCTTC	CASSIGAGDYGYTF